Sequencing of this T cell receptor (beta chain) was carried out in a study of T cell responses to AZD1222 COVID-19 vaccine. Whole-study findings and limits: Donors were mostly white British, more females; clonal diversity possibly underestimated. Scientists sampled the repertoires only once the peak T cell response had passed.

Germline V gives CDR1 MNHEY, CDR2 SVGAGI. Trimming removed 6 bases from V and 0 bases from J; junction bases left unmatched: 2. This CDR3 region has 13 residues. As for this clone: The target antigen is unknown.

Clones were read by immunoSEQ multiplex PCR, and TCRdb kept only the in-frame ones, dropping some. This table has 100,000 to 120,000 clones, 89% appearing once. The receptor comes from an adult who received the AZD1222 COVID-19 vaccine. The sequencing here drew on peripheral blood, taken 28 days after the second AZD1222 dose. The chain recombines TRBV6-5 with TRBJ2-7, with 7 bases matching TRBD1. Written as DNA, the CDR3 is TGTGCCAGCAGAGGGACAGTCTCCTACGAGCAGTACTTC. The encoded protein is CASRGTVSYEQYF.